Below, 12 T cell receptor beta chains from the same sample are listed, as sequenced in a study of blood T cell repertoires in COVID-19. TCRdb's copy holds only in-frame clones and misses some; the assay was immunoSEQ multiplex PCR. Found here are tens of thousands of clones, about 90% of them singletons; the top ten hold 2% to 2.5%. The sample consisted of peripheral blood. The source of these receptors is a man aged 60 to 75 with acute or convalescent COVID-19.

This sequence joins TRBV7-2 and TRBJ1-1; no firm D call. Trimming pared 1 base from V and 1 base from J, leaving 7 bases between. Per the germline V gene, CDR1 is SGHTA and CDR2 is FQGNSA. The CDR3 spans 14 residues. The CDR3 coding sequence is TGTGCCAGCAGCTTAGACGGAGAGAACACTGAAGCTTTCTTT. Amino acids: CASSLDGENTEAFF.

The genes are TRBV28 and TRBJ1-4, with a tentative D call TRBD1 (6 bases). CDR1 and CDR2 from the germline V gene are MDHEN and SYDVKM. CDR3 length: 14 residues. The V and J ends lost 5 bases and 5 bases respectively, with 12 bases between them. Here the CDR3 DNA reads TGTGCCAGCAGTCCCGGACAGCGCAATGAAAAACTGTTTTTT. This encodes CASSPGQRNEKLFF. The whole variable domain, remainder taken from reference TRBV28 and TRBJ1-4, is DVKVTQSSRYLVKRTGEKVFLECVQDMDHENMFWYRQDPGLGLRLIYFSYDVKMKEKGDIPEGYSVSREKKERFSLILESASTNQTSMYLCASSPGQRNEKLFFGSGTQLSVL.

The genes are TRBV5-1 and TRBJ2-1; 9 bases map to TRBD2. V was pared by 3 bases and J by 3 bases, with 19 bases of the junction left unmatched. The CDR3 is made up of 20 amino acids. The germline CDR1 and CDR2 sequences are SGHRS and YFSETQ. DNA of the CDR3: TGCGCCAGCAGCTCGAGAAGGGTTCCTAGCGGGAACCTCATCTACAATGAGCAGTTCTTC. It specifies CASSSRRVPSGNLIYNEQFF. Together with reference TRBV5-1 and TRBJ2-1, the CDR3 gives the full variable domain: KAGVTQTPRYLIKTRGQQVTLSCSPISGHRSVSWYQQTPGQGLQFLFEYFSETQRNKGNFPGRFSGRQFSNSRSEMNVSTLELGDSALYLCASSSRRVPSGNLIYNEQFFGPGTRLTVL.

As regards this clone: This sample includes further DNA sequences coding for the same CDR3. The V call is TRBV7-2, the J call TRBJ2-3; 9 bases line up with TRBD1. The CDR3 runs to 15 residues. The V segment lost 5 bases and the J segment 3 bases; nucleotides outside the gene matches: 6. Germline CDR1 reads SGHTA; CDR2 reads FQGNSA. The CDR3 region is CASSPDRGKTDTQYF. In DNA, the CDR3 is TGTGCCAGCAGCCCGGACAGGGGAAAAACAGATACGCAGTATTTT.

V is TRBV9 and J is TRBJ2-7, with 10 bases fitting TRBD2. CDR3 size: 14 residues. The V segment lost 0 bases and the J segment 7 bases; nucleotides outside the gene matches: 4. Germline V CDR1 and CDR2: SGDLS, YYNGEE. In nucleotides, the CDR3 is TGTGCCAGCAGCGTAGAAGTAGCGGGAGGTGAGCAGTACTTC. This encodes CASSVEVAGGEQYF.

The chain combines TRBV27 with TRBJ1-2; 7 nucleotides agree with TRBD1. Per the germline V gene, CDR1 is MNHEY and CDR2 is SMNVEV (reference sequence). There are 16 residues in the CDR3. The V and J ends lost 3 bases and 0 bases, in that order; junction bases with no gene match: 7. In DNA form, the CDR3 reads TGTGCCAGCAGTTTCTCCACAGGGGCCCCTAACTATGGCTACACCTTC. It codes for CASSFSTGAPNYGYTF.

A remark on this clone: One junction end disagrees with the germline gene, perhaps due to a read error. The chain is built from TRBV10-3 and TRBJ2-5; 12 nucleotides align to TRBD2. The CDR3 consists of 17 residues. CDR1 is ENHRY, CDR2 SYGVKD, per germline. CDR3 region: CAISEGKTSGSQEAQYF. Written as DNA, the CDR3 is TGTGCCATCAGTGAGGGCAAGACTAGCGGGAGCCAAGAGGCCCAGTACTTC.

This rearrangement joins TRBV6-5 to TRBJ1-4; D might be TRBD1 (6 bases). The CDR3 loop spans 13 amino acids. Trimming left V 5 bases short and J 9 bases short, with 13 bases between. Germline CDR1 reads MNHEY; CDR2 reads SVGAGI. CDR3 DNA sequence: TGTGCCAGCAGTCTACGACAGGACCAAAAACTGTTTTTT. Translation gives CASSLRQDQKLFF.

This chain joins TRBV4-3 and TRBJ1-2; D ambiguous. V was trimmed by 2 bases and J by 4 bases, leaving 14 bases between them. The CDR3 runs 15 residues. The germline V gene encodes CDR1 LGHNA and CDR2 YSLEER. CDR3 DNA: TGCGCCAGCAGCCAAATTGAGGGAAAGGGCTATGGCTACACCTTC. It yields the protein CASSQIEGKGYGYTF.

The genes are TRBV6-6 and TRBJ2-5, with TRBD2 matching over 9 bases. Germline trimming cut 8 bases from V and 2 bases from J; bases unmatched to any gene: 6. Germline CDR1 and CDR2: MNHNY and SVGAGI (reference sequence). CDR3 length equals 14 residues. Here the CDR3 reads CASLSGGRQETQYF. DNA for the CDR3: TGTGCCAGCTTAAGCGGGGGGAGGCAAGAGACCCAGTACTTC.

This chain joins TRBV6-5 and TRBJ1-5; no reliable D call. There are 15 residues in the CDR3. Trimming shortened V by 6 bases and J by 4 bases, and 16 bases separated the two germline ends. The germline CDR1 and CDR2 sequences are MNHEY and SVGAGI. CDR3 sequence (DNA): TGTGCCAGCAGCATCCAAGGTTCGGGTAATCAGCCCCAGCATTTT. Its translation: CASSIQGSGNQPQHF.

The chain carries TRBV20-1 and TRBJ2-7, with 8 bases fitting TRBD2. Germline V CDR1 and CDR2: DFQATT, SNEGSKA (reference sequence). CDR3 length: 15 residues. The trim removed 3 bases at V and 3 bases at J, leaving 10 bases unmatched. The CDR3 loop is CSASSASGLIYEQYF. CDR3 sequence (DNA): TGCAGTGCTAGTTCGGCTAGCGGGCTTATCTACGAGCAGTACTTC.